This T cell receptor (beta chain) was identified during a study of siplizumab effects on memory and regulatory T cells. Whole-study results and caveats: Many proliferating CD4+ or CD8+ clones remained unclassified. Roughly 75-97% of them could not be assigned either a naive or a memory phenotype.

CDR3 length: 14 residues. The V gene's germline CDR1 is SGHNT and CDR2 YYREEE (reference sequence). J lost 6 bases, V lost 4 bases, and 7 bases had no gene match. Remarks on this clone: What it binds is unknown.

The protocol was immunoSEQ multiplex PCR, while the TCRdb copy is restricted to in-frame clones and leaves out a portion. The table records some 53,000 clones, 95% to 97% of them present only once. Sequences were obtained from naive CD4+ T cells sorted from blood. The TCR originated in a human donor in good health. V is TRBV5-4 and J is TRBJ1-2; TRBD1 matches 9 bases. CDR3 nucleotides: TGTGCCAGCAGCCTCTACCGGACAGGGGATGGCTACACCTTC. Its protein is CASSLYRTGDGYTF.